These 21 T cell receptor beta chains originate from one sample sequenced in a study of CD8+CD57+ T cells in acquired aplastic anemia. Patients chosen for sequencing had CD8+CD57+ cells that had expanded, as shown by flow cytometry. For CDR3 and TCR beta VDJ profiling, genomic DNA was the template used. TCRdb re-called the reads through MiXCR, storing one row per CDR3 protein. The table has about 290,000 distinct CDR3 sequences, about 50% seen once; the top ten hold under 1.5%. Sequencing was done on a sample of sorted CD4+, CD8+, or CD8+CD57+ T cells (not recorded which) from PBMCs. These receptors were taken from a human donor with aplastic anemia.

Concerning this clonotype itself: Relative to the germline gene, one junction end is altered; a read error may explain this. CDR3: CVTSDPGQGNQPQHF. DNA for the CDR3: TGTGTCACCAGTGACCCCGGGCAGGGCAATCAGCCCCAGCATTTT. V usage is TRBV24-1 and J usage is TRBJ1-5; D uncertain. This CDR3 contains 15 residues. The germline gives CDR1 KGHDR, CDR2 SFDVKD.

CDR3 loop: CATSEGRSSGANVLTF. DNA for the CDR3: TGTGCCACCAGTGAGGGCAGGAGCTCTGGGGCCAACGTCCTGACTTTC. The V and J genes are TRBV24-1 and TRBJ2-6, with D unclear. The CDR3 runs 16 residues. Trimming removed 4 bases at V and 0 bases at J, with 9 bases between. Germline V gives CDR1 KGHDR, CDR2 SFDVKD.

The rearrangement uses TRBV24-1 and TRBJ2-2; unclear D gene. Germline CDR1 KGHDR, CDR2 SFDVKD. This CDR3 has 11 residues. Between the trimmed V and J ends, which lost 4 bases and 7 bases, there was a span of 3 bases. The CDR3 loop reads CATSDSGELFF. The DNA for the CDR3 is TGTGCCACCAGTGACAGCGGGGAGCTGTTTTTT.

The V call is TRBV12-3 or TRBV12-4, the J call TRBJ2-2; 8 bases align to TRBD1. Trimming cost V 11 bases and J 2 bases; bases outside gene matches: 16. The CDR3 runs 17 residues. For the CDR3, the DNA is TGTGCCGCTCCGATTTACAGGGGGGTCTTTAACACCGGGGAGCTGTTTTTT. It specifies CAAPIYRGVFNTGELFF.

The V and J genes are TRBV28 and TRBJ2-5; 9 positions match TRBD2. CDR3 size: 15 residues. With V trimmed by 4 bases and J by 5 bases, 8 bases remained unmatched. Germline-derived CDR1 and CDR2 are MDHEN and SYDVKM. The CDR3 is CASSSISGRLETQYF. The CDR3 DNA sequence: TGTGCCAGCAGTTCTATTAGCGGGAGACTTGAGACCCAGTACTTC. The full variable domain, its missing parts supplied by reference TRBV28 and TRBJ2-5, is DVKVTQSSRYLVKRTGEKVFLECVQDMDHENMFWYRQDPGLGLRLIYFSYDVKMKEKGDIPEGYSVSREKKERFSLILESASTNQTSMYLCASSSISGRLETQYFGPGTRLLVL.

Concerning this clonotype: A read error may be the cause here, since a much bigger clone is one base away. V usage is TRBV10-3 and J usage is TRBJ2-2; D call uncertain. This CDR3 has 15 amino acids. Per germline, CDR1 ENHRY and CDR2 SYGVKD. Trimming took 3 bases from V and 3 from J, leaving 11 bases between them. The CDR3: CAISELARHTGELFF. The CDR3 DNA follows: TGTGCCATCAGTGAACTGGCTAGACACACCGGGGAGCTGTTTTTT.

This clonotype came up once. This chain uses TRBV20-1 with TRBJ1-1; D remains ambiguous. Germline-derived CDR1 and CDR2 are DFQATT and SNEGSKA (reference sequence). The V and J ends lost 1 base and 1 base respectively, with 10 bases between them. The CDR3 runs to 14 residues. The CDR3 reads CSARARGSNTEAFF. The CDR3 nucleotides read TGCAGTGCTAGAGCCAGAGGGTCGAACACTGAAGCTTTCTTT.

A few counts support this clonotype. The chain links TRBV5-1 to TRBJ1-1; D is uncertain. In germline, CDR1 is SGHRS, CDR2 YFSETQ. Trimming pared 5 bases from V and 6 bases from J, leaving 17 bases between. This CDR3 is built from 14 residues. Here the CDR3 DNA reads TGCGCCAGCAGATCGGTCCGGGGTCGGGCTGAAGCTTTCTTT. Protein sequence: CASRSVRGRAEAFF.

The V and J genes are TRBV5-1 and TRBJ2-1, with TRBD2 identical over 10 bases. The CDR3 length is 17 residues. V lost 4 bases, J lost 1 base, and 8 bases stayed unmatched. CDR1 and CDR2 from the germline V gene are SGHRS and YFSETQ. The CDR3 reads CASSGASGRGSYNEQFF. The CDR3, as DNA: TGCGCCAGCAGCGGGGCTAGCGGGAGAGGGTCCTACAATGAGCAGTTCTTC.

The rearrangement joins TRBV9 to TRBJ2-1; D might be TRBD1 (5 bases). CDR1 and CDR2 from the germline V gene are SGDLS and YYNGEE. There are 13 residues in the CDR3. V shed 4 bases and J shed 7 bases, with 12 bases lying between them. CDR3 protein: CASSPTSGNEQFF. In nucleotides, the CDR3 is TGTGCCAGCAGCCCAACTTCAGGGAATGAGCAGTTCTTC.

V is TRBV7-2 and J is TRBJ2-5; D unclear. Germline V gene lookup returns CDR1 SGHTA and CDR2 FQGNSA. CDR3 size: 11 residues. V was shortened by 7 bases and J by 6 bases, with 9 bases between the two germline ends. CDR3 sequence: CASTPQQTQYF. The CDR3 coding sequence is TGTGCCAGCACCCCCCAGCAGACCCAGTACTTC.

In this sample, this clonotype turned up many times. This sequence joins TRBV27 and TRBJ2-7; perhaps TRBD2 as D (7 bases). The CDR3 totals 15 residues. From germline, CDR1 is MNHEY and CDR2 SMNVEV (reference sequence). The germline V and J ends were trimmed by 4 bases and 4 bases, with 17 bases remaining between them. The CDR3 sequence: CASSSSGLQGYEQYF. The DNA for the CDR3 is TGTGCCAGCAGTTCCTCGGGACTACAGGGTTACGAGCAGTACTTC.

V usage is TRBV19 and J usage is TRBJ2-5, with 7 bases identical to TRBD1. The germline V gene encodes CDR1 LNHDA and CDR2 SQIVND (reference sequence). The CDR3 loop spans 14 amino acids. The V gene end was trimmed by 7 bases and the J gene end by 5 bases; junction bases not matched to a gene: 10. CDR3 DNA sequence: TGTGCCAGTAATAGGGGGCGCACGGCGGAGACCCAGTACTTC. Translated: CASNRGRTAETQYF.

The gene calls are TRBV25-1 and TRBJ1-2; D is uncertain. The CDR3 spans 17 residues. V was shortened by 4 bases and J by 4 bases, with 22 bases between the two germline ends. Germline CDR1 MGHDK, CDR2 SYGVNS. The CDR3, as DNA: TGTGCCAGCAGTGGTTCGCCGGGCCGAGGAACATCCTATGGCTACACCTTC. Amino acid sequence: CASSGSPGRGTSYGYTF.

The chain has TRBV24-1 and TRBJ1-3; tentatively, D is TRBD1 (5 bases). The CDR3 sequence is 15 residues long. Between the trimmed V and J ends, which lost 3 bases and 3 bases, there was a span of 11 bases. Germline CDR1 reads KGHDR; CDR2 reads SFDVKD. The CDR3 DNA follows: TGTGCCACCAGTGATGCCAGGGACGGTGGAAACACCATATATTTT. Its translation is CATSDARDGGNTIYF.

This clonotype was recorded at least ten times. The chain joins TRBV7-9 to TRBJ2-1; TRBD2 might be the D (6 bases). The CDR3 runs 17 residues. Looked up from germline, CDR1 is SEHNR and CDR2 is FQNEAQ (reference sequence). Trimming removed 4 bases at V and 2 bases at J, with 18 bases between. The CDR3 is CASSYAYLAATYNEQFF. The DNA for the CDR3 is TGTGCCAGCAGCTACGCCTACTTAGCGGCCACCTACAATGAGCAGTTCTTC.

This clonotype was detected many times. This rearrangement joins TRBV20-1 to TRBJ2-5, with 8 bases fitting TRBD2. Germline loops: CDR1 DFQATT, CDR2 SNEGSKA (reference sequence). This CDR3 has 13 amino acids. Germline trimming cut 8 bases from V and 3 bases from J; bases unmatched to any gene: 8. The CDR3 spells CSRRTSGKETQYF. CDR3 bases: TGCAGTAGACGCACTAGCGGAAAAGAGACCCAGTACTTC.

The chain couples TRBV12-3 or TRBV12-4 to TRBJ1-2, with D unresolved. The CDR3 runs 14 residues. The V end lost 1 base, the J end lost 7 bases, and 13 bases lay between the germline ends. The CDR3 loop reads CASSLVRSAGGYTF. CDR3 DNA: TGTGCCAGCAGTTTAGTGAGGTCGGCGGGTGGCTACACCTTC.

The chain links TRBV7-6 to TRBJ2-2, with unresolved D. Trimming took 4 bases from V and 6 from J, leaving 6 bases between them. The germline V gene has CDR1 SGHVS and CDR2 FNYEAQ. The CDR3 consists of 12 residues. The CDR3 here is CASSSLSGELFF. CDR3 DNA sequence: TGTGCCAGCAGCTCTCTTTCCGGGGAGCTGTTTTTT. Full variable domain (rest looked up from reference TRBV7-6 and TRBJ2-2): GAGVSQSPRYKVTKRGQDVALRCDPISGHVSLYWYRQALGQGPEFLTYFNYEAQQDKSGLPNDRFSAERPEGSISTLTIQRTEQRDSAMYRCASSSLSGELFFGEGSRLTVL.

Only one count was recorded for this clonotype. V usage is TRBV7-9 and J usage is TRBJ1-1; 7 nucleotides line up with TRBD1. This CDR3 comprises 15 residues. Germline values: CDR1 SEHNR, CDR2 FQNEAQ (reference sequence). After removal of 5 bases from V and 4 bases from J, the junction contained 10 bases not matched to a gene. The DNA for the CDR3 is TGTGCCAGCAGCCCATCACAGGGGCGCGGCACTGAAGCTTTCTTT. Its protein product is CASSPSQGRGTEAFF.

This chain links TRBV14 with TRBJ1-1; D possibly corresponds to TRBD1 (6 bases). The V end lost 3 bases, the J end lost 6 bases, and 17 bases lay between the germline ends. The CDR3 has 15 amino acids. CDR1 and CDR2 from the germline V gene are SGHDN and FVKESK. The CDR3 coding sequence is TGTGCCAGCAGCCAGGCGGCCGGGGGGCTTCCTGAAGCTTTCTTT. Translated, it gives CASSQAAGGLPEAFF.